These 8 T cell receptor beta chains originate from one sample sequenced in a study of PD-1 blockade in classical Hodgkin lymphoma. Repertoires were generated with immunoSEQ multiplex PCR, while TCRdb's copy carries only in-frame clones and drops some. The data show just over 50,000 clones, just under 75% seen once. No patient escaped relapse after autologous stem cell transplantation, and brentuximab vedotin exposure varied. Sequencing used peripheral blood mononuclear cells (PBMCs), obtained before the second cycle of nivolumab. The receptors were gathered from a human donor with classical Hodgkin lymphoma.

The CDR3 nucleotides are TGTGCCAGCAGTTATGGAGACTCATTGGGAGGAGTGAAACTGTTTTTT. This encodes CASSYGDSLGGVKLFF. This chain connects TRBV6-6 to TRBJ1-4; D ambiguous. CDR1 and CDR2 (germline): MNHNY, SVGAGI (reference sequence). V was trimmed by 3 bases and J by 11 bases, leaving 22 bases between them. The CDR3 extends over 16 amino acids.

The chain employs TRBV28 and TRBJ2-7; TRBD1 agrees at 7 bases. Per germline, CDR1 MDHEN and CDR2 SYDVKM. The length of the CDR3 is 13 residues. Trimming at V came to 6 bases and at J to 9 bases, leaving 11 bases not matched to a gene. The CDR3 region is CASSFLTGPGQYF. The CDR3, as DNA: TGTGCCAGCAGCTTTCTGACAGGGCCGGGGCAGTACTTC.

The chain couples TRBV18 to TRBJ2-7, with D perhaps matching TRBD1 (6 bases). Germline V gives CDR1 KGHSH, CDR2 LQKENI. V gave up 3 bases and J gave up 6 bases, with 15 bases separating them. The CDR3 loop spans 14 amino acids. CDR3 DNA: TGTGCCAGCTCACCCTCGCAGGGGAGTATCGAGCAGTACTTC. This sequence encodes CASSPSQGSIEQYF.

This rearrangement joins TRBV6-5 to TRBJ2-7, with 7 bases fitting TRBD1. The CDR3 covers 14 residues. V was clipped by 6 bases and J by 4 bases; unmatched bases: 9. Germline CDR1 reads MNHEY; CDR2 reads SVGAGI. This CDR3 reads CASRDGQAHYEQYF. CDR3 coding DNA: TGTGCCAGCAGGGACGGACAGGCTCATTACGAGCAGTACTTC.

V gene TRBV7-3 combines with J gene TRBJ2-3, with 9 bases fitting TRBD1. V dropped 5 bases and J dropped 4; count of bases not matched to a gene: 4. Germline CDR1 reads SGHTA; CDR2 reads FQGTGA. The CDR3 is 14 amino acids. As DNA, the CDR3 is TGTGCCAGCAGCACCACAGGGGGCGCAGATACGCAGTATTTT. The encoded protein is CASSTTGGADTQYF.

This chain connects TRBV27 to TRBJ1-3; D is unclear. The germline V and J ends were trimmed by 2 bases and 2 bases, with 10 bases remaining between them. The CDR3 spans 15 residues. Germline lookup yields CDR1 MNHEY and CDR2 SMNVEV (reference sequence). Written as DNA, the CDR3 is TGTGCCAGCAGTTTACGTGGGTTTGCTGGAAACACCATATATTTT. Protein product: CASSLRGFAGNTIYF.

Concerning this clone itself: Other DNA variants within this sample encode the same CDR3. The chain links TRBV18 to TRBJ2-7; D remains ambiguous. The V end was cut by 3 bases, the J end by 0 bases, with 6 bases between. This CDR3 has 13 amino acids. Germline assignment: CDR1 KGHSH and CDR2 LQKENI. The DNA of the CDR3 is TGTGCCAGCTCACCGGGCGGCTCCTACGAGCAGTACTTC. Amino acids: CASSPGGSYEQYF.

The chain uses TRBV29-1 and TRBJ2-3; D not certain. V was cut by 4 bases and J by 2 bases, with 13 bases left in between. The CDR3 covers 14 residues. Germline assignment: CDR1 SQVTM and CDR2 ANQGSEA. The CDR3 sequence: CSVVPIPSTDTQYF. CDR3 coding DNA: TGCAGCGTTGTTCCCATTCCATCCACAGATACGCAGTATTTT.